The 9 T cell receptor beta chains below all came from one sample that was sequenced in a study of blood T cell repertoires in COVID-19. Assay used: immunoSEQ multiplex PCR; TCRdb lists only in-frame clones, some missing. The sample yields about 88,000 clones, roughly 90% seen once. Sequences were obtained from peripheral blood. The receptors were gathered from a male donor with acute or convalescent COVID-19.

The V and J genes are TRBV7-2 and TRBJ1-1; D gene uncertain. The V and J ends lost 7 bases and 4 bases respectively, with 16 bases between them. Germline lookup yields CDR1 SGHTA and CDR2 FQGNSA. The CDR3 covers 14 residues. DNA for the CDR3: TGTGCCAGCACCCCAGTGCGGGCTTCCACTGAAGCTTTCTTT. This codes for CASTPVRASTEAFF.

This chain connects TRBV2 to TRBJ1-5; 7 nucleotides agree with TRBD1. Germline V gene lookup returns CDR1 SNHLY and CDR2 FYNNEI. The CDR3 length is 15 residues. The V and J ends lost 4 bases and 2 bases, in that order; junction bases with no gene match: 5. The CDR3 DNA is TGTGCCAGCAGTGCGGCAGGGGGAGGCAATCAGCCCCAGCATTTT. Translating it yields CASSAAGGGNQPQHF.

CDR3 in DNA: TGCGCCAGCAGTCATGGGCAGGGGGATCAGCCCCAGCATTTT. Residues: CASSHGQGDQPQHF. The rearrangement joins TRBV23-1 to TRBJ1-5, with 7 bases matching TRBD1. TRBV23-1 is sorted into the ORF group, with uncertain function. With 3 bases clipped from V and 5 bases from J, the junction kept 4 bases outside the gene matches. The length of the CDR3 is 14 residues.

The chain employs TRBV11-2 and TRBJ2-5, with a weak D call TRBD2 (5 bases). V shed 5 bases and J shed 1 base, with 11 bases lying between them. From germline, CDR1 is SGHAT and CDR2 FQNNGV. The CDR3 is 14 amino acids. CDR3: CASSQERIQETQYF. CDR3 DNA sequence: TGTGCCAGCAGCCAAGAGCGGATCCAAGAGACCCAGTACTTC.

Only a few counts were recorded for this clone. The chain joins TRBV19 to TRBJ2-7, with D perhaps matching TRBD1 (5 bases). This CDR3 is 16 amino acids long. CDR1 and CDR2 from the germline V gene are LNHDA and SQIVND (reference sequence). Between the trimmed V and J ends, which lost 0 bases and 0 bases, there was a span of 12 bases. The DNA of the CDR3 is TGTGCCAGTAGTATAGATTCCGACAGCTACTCCTACGAGCAGTACTTC. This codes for CASSIDSDSYSYEQYF.

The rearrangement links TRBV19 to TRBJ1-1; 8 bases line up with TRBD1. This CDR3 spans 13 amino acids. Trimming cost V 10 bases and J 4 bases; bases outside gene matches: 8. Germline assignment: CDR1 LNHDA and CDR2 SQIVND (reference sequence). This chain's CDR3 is CATADRVGTEAFF. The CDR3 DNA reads TGTGCCACCGCGGACAGGGTGGGCACTGAAGCTTTCTTT.

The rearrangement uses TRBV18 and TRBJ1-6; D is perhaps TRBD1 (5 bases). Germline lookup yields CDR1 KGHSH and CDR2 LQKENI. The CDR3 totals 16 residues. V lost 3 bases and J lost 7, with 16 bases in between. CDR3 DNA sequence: TGTGCCAGCTCACCCACGGGGGGGACGCGGAATTCACCCCTCCACTTT. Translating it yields CASSPTGGTRNSPLHF.

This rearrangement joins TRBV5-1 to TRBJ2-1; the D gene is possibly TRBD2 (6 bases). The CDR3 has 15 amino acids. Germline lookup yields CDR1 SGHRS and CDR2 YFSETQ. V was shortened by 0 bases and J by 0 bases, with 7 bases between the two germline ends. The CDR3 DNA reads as TGCGCCAGCAGCTTGGTTAGCGGCTCCTACAATGAGCAGTTCTTC. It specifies CASSLVSGSYNEQFF.

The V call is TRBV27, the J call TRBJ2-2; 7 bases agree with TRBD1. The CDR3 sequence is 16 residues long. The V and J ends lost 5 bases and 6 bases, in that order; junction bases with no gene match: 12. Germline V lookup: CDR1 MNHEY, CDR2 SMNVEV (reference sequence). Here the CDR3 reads CASSNRQGPFAGELFF. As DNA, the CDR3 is TGTGCCAGCAGTAACCGACAGGGTCCCTTCGCCGGGGAGCTGTTTTTT.